Listed here are 22 T cell receptor beta chains from one sample, sequenced in a study of STAT5B mutations in CD4+ large granular lymphocyte leukemia. Libraries were prepared by immunoSEQ multiplex PCR; TCRdb keeps only in-frame clonotypes and omits some of them. The top ten clones hold 0.29% of a sample with 25,000 to 40,000 clones, about 74% of them seen once. Sequencing input: CD4+ T cells from blood buffy coats. Receptors were obtained from a human donor in good health.

The V gene is TRBV6-6, the J gene TRBJ2-3; D may be TRBD2 (5 bases). The V and J ends lost 4 bases and 2 bases respectively, with 13 bases between them. CDR3 length: 15 amino acids. Germline V gene sequence: CDR1 MNHNY, CDR2 SVGAGI (reference sequence). The chain's CDR3 is CASSSTTDFTDTQYF. In DNA form, the CDR3 reads TGTGCCAGCAGTTCGACGACGGACTTCACAGATACGCAGTATTTT.

The chain couples TRBV6-5 to TRBJ1-3, with D hard to call. The CDR3 covers 14 residues. V gave up 2 bases and J gave up 3 bases, with 8 bases separating them. Germline CDR1 MNHEY, CDR2 SVGAGI. CDR3 DNA: TGTGCCAGCAGTTACAAAGGGCTTGGAAACACCATATATTTT. This encodes CASSYKGLGNTIYF.

This clone has more than one count but fewer than ten. The V and J genes are TRBV29-1 and TRBJ2-7; 12 nucleotides match TRBD1. This CDR3 is built from 14 residues. J gave up 4 bases and V 6 bases, and 7 bases lay outside the gene matches. Germline values: CDR1 SQVTM, CDR2 ANQGSEA. The CDR3 DNA is TGCAGCGTCCCGGGACAGGGGGCGTCTTACGAGCAGTACTTC. Residues: CSVPGQGASYEQYF.

The V call is TRBV10-1, the J call TRBJ2-2, with a possible D match to TRBD1 (5 bases). This CDR3 spans 14 amino acids. Germline loops: CDR1 WNHNN, CDR2 SYGVQD (reference sequence). The germline V and J ends were trimmed by 6 bases and 1 base, with 9 bases remaining between them. CDR3 region: CASRETENTGELFF. CDR3 bases: TGCGCCAGCAGGGAGACAGAGAACACCGGGGAGCTGTTTTTT.

V and J are TRBV7-9 and TRBJ1-5; unclear D gene. Germline V lookup: CDR1 SEHNR, CDR2 FQNEAQ (reference sequence). This CDR3 has 10 residues. Trimming shortened V by 5 bases and J by 12 bases, and 8 bases separated the two germline ends. CDR3 DNA sequence: TGTGCCAGCAGCACCTTGGACCAGCATTTT. It is translated as CASSTLDQHF.

The rearrangement joins TRBV6-6 to TRBJ1-2, with no clear D. The CDR3 covers 14 residues. V gave up 4 bases and J gave up 4 bases, with 13 bases separating them. Germline V gene sequence: CDR1 MNHNY, CDR2 SVGAGI (reference sequence). The CDR3 loop is CASSSNTNSYGYTF. CDR3 nucleotide sequence: TGTGCCAGCAGTTCTAACACAAACTCCTATGGCTACACCTTC.

This chain uses TRBV15 with TRBJ2-3, with D hard to call. The V and J ends lost 2 bases and 7 bases respectively, with 13 bases between them. The CDR3 is made up of 14 amino acids. CDR1 LNHNV and CDR2 YYDKDF come from the germline V gene (reference sequence). The CDR3 DNA reads TGTGCCACCAGCAGATCCTCTCCCGGCCATACGCAGTATTTT. The encoded protein is CATSRSSPGHTQYF.

The chain joins TRBV5-1 to TRBJ2-5; TRBD1 is a possible D gene (6 bases). The germline V and J ends were trimmed by 3 bases and 5 bases, with 14 bases remaining between them. The germline CDR1 and CDR2 sequences are SGHRS and YFSETQ. This CDR3 has 14 amino acids. The CDR3 sequence is CASSSRQDPETQYF. Here the CDR3 DNA reads TGCGCCAGCAGCTCCCGACAGGACCCCGAGACCCAGTACTTC. Supplemented by reference TRBV5-1 and TRBJ2-5, the full variable domain reads KAGVTQTPRYLIKTRGQQVTLSCSPISGHRSVSWYQQTPGQGLQFLFEYFSETQRNKGNFPGRFSGRQFSNSRSEMNVSTLELGDSALYLCASSSRQDPETQYFGPGTRLLVL.

The V call is TRBV19, the J call TRBJ1-1; weak D call: TRBD1 (5 bases). The CDR3 sequence is 13 residues long. CDR1 is LNHDA, CDR2 SQIVND, per germline (reference sequence). V shed 1 base and J shed 7 bases, with 10 bases lying between them. This chain's CDR3 is CASSIAGQGEAFF. In DNA, the CDR3 is TGTGCCAGTAGTATAGCGGGGCAGGGTGAAGCTTTCTTT.

This chain joins TRBV2 and TRBJ1-1; possibly TRBD1 for D (5 bases). This CDR3 region has 18 residues. Trimming shortened V by 0 bases and J by 3 bases, and 20 bases separated the two germline ends. Germline V CDR1 and CDR2: SNHLY, FYNNEI. CDR3 loop: CASSEALHIWGYDTEAFF. Written as DNA, the CDR3 is TGTGCCAGCAGTGAAGCGCTTCATATTTGGGGGTACGACACTGAAGCTTTCTTT.

V usage is TRBV14 and J usage is TRBJ2-1, with 7 bases matching TRBD1. The CDR3 runs to 12 residues. The germline V gene encodes CDR1 SGHDN and CDR2 FVKESK. J gave up 12 bases and V 1 base, and 3 bases lay outside the gene matches. The CDR3, as DNA: TGTGCCAGCAGCCAAGTAAGGGGGCGGCAGTTCTTC. This translates into CASSQVRGRQFF.

The chain uses TRBV10-3 and TRBJ2-1, with 13 bases that match TRBD2. Germline CDR1 and CDR2: ENHRY and SYGVKD. Losses at the gene ends were 3 bases for V and 6 bases for J; bases not matched to a gene: 5. This CDR3 contains 16 residues. The CDR3 sequence is CAISDPRLAGGNEQFF. The CDR3, as DNA: TGTGCCATCAGTGATCCCCGACTAGCGGGGGGCAATGAGCAGTTCTTC.

This clone came up a few times. V and J are TRBV10-3 and TRBJ1-1, with D uncertain. Germline V CDR1 and CDR2: ENHRY, SYGVKD. The CDR3 extends over 14 amino acids. V was trimmed by 0 bases and J by 1 base, leaving 6 bases between them. The CDR3 protein is CAISESRGNTEAFF. The CDR3 coding sequence is TGTGCCATCAGTGAGTCGAGAGGGAACACTGAAGCTTTCTTT.

This clone came up once. The chain joins TRBV5-4 to TRBJ2-3, with D perhaps matching TRBD2 (6 bases). The length of the CDR3 is 15 residues. The V gene lost 5 bases and the J gene lost 0 bases, with 13 bases spanning the gap. CDR1 is SGHNT and CDR2 is YYREEE in the germline V gene (reference sequence). The CDR3 region is CASSPRSGSTDTQYF. The CDR3 DNA follows: TGTGCCAGCAGTCCTAGAAGCGGGAGCACAGATACGCAGTATTTT.

V usage is TRBV23-1 and J usage is TRBJ1-2; 8 bases are shared with TRBD1. TRBV23-1 is an ORF, with its function uncertain. There are 14 residues in the CDR3. J was trimmed by 3 bases and V by 8 bases; bases with no gene match: 8. The CDR3 coding sequence is TGCGCCAGCTCTGCAGGGGGCACGGACTATGGCTACACCTTC. It codes for CASSAGGTDYGYTF.

V is TRBV11-3 and J is TRBJ2-2; D is unresolved. V lost 0 bases, J lost 4 bases, and 3 bases lay in between. Germline assignment: CDR1 SGHNT and CDR2 YENEEA. The CDR3 has 13 residues. CDR3 DNA: TGTGCCAGCAGCTTAGATGGCACCGGGGAGCTGTTTTTT. Translated: CASSLDGTGELFF.

The rearrangement joins TRBV19 to TRBJ1-5; D is unresolved. Trimming stripped 10 bases from V and 7 bases from J, with 17 bases between. The CDR3 totals 13 residues. Germline CDR1 reads LNHDA; CDR2 reads SQIVND (reference sequence). The CDR3 spells CATHAEDRQPQHF. The CDR3 bases are TGTGCCACTCACGCGGAGGATCGCCAGCCCCAGCATTTT.

The chain links TRBV5-1 to TRBJ2-2; the match to TRBD1 covers 10 bases. With 3 bases clipped from V and 5 bases from J, the junction kept 4 bases outside the gene matches. Per the germline V gene, CDR1 is SGHRS and CDR2 is YFSETQ. The CDR3 has 15 amino acids. The CDR3 region has the DNA TGCGCCAGCAGCTGGGGACAGGGGAGGACCGGGGAGCTGTTTTTT. Translated: CASSWGQGRTGELFF. Variable domain in full (rest from reference TRBV5-1 and TRBJ2-2): KAGVTQTPRYLIKTRGQQVTLSCSPISGHRSVSWYQQTPGQGLQFLFEYFSETQRNKGNFPGRFSGRQFSNSRSEMNVSTLELGDSALYLCASSWGQGRTGELFFGEGSRLTVL.

The chain has TRBV7-3 and TRBJ2-3, with D perhaps TRBD1 (6 bases). The V gene's germline CDR1 is SGHTA and CDR2 FQGTGA. The CDR3 contains 13 residues. Trimming pared 5 bases from V and 3 bases from J, leaving 9 bases between. CDR3 coding DNA: TGTGCCAGCAGCATGGACAGAACAGATACGCAGTATTTT. Amino acids: CASSMDRTDTQYF.

The chain joins TRBV18 to TRBJ1-2; D ambiguous. Germline CDR1 and CDR2: KGHSH and LQKENI. Between the trimmed V and J ends, which lost 6 bases and 8 bases, there was a span of 25 bases. This CDR3 comprises 16 residues. In DNA form, the CDR3 reads TGTGCCAGCTCGCAGAACCCCGGGAGTAATTCTATGGGCTACACCTTC. Its protein product is CASSQNPGSNSMGYTF.

The chain carries TRBV7-2 and TRBJ1-1; D gene uncertain. This CDR3 spans 15 amino acids. Looked up from germline, CDR1 is SGHTA and CDR2 is FQGNSA. Trimming took 1 base from V and 9 from J, leaving 18 bases between them. CDR3 nucleotide sequence: TGTGCCAGCAGCTTAGATGCGGCCGCCAATGAAAAAGCTTTCTTT. Encoded protein: CASSLDAAANEKAFF.

The sample holds a few counts of this clone. The chain has TRBV11-2 and TRBJ2-7, with 10 nucleotides matching TRBD1. Trimming at V came to 4 bases and at J to 4 bases, leaving 7 bases not matched to a gene. The CDR3 loop spans 15 amino acids. The germline CDR1 and CDR2 sequences are SGHAT and FQNNGV. The CDR3 sequence is CASSSGQGILYEQYF. The CDR3 DNA is TGTGCCAGCAGCTCGGGACAGGGGATACTATACGAGCAGTACTTC. The variable domain in full, completed from reference TRBV11-2 and TRBJ2-7, reads EAGVAQSPRYKIIEKRQSVAFWCNPISGHATLYWYQQILGQGPKLLIQFQNNGVVDDSQLPKDRFSAERLKGVDSTLKIQPAKLEDSAVYLCASSSGQGILYEQYFGPGTRLTVT.